This is a list of T cell receptor beta chains from one sample in a study of T-cell reconstitution after alpha-beta-depleted transplantation in children. One entry per CDR3 protein, called by TCRdb with MiXCR from the PCR reads. The sample contains 200,000 to 250,000 distinct CDR3 sequences, approximately 8.9% of which appear only once. The sample was PBMCs, mostly from graft donor cells, taken 180 days after TCRalphabeta/CD19-depleted stem cell transplant. The receptors originated from a male patient aged 10-17 years who had a stem cell transplant for acute lymphoblastic leukemia, so the T cells may come from the graft donor. Both conserved end residues are part of each CDR3. D genes are given only for firm matches. The size field reads once, few or many counts, or a class when the clone is expanded.

DNA: TGTGCTAGCAGCAGATCCGGGACAGTGTACCAAGAGACCCAGTACTTC
CDR3: CASSRSGTVYQETQYF
J: TRBJ2-5
V: TRBV7-7
D: TRBD1
size: many

DNA: TGTGCCAGCAGCCCGTCCTGGAGCCGGGGCTACGAGCAGTACTTC
CDR3: CASSPSWSRGYEQYF
J: TRBJ2-7
V: TRBV13
D: -
size: many

DNA: TGTGCCAGCAGCTTGGTGTTTGGCGGGGAGCTGTTTTTT
CDR3: CASSLVFGGELFF
J: TRBJ2-2
V: TRBV5-4
D: -
size: many

DNA: TGTGCCAGCAGCCCGGGGCTACAGGGGACTAGCGGGAGTAGAGAGACCCAGTACTTC
CDR3: CASSPGLQGTSGSRETQYF
J: TRBJ2-5
V: TRBV9
D: TRBD2
size: many

DNA: TGTGCCAGCAGCCCGGGACAGGTTGGCCCCGGGGAGCTGTTTTTT
CDR3: CASSPGQVGPGELFF
J: TRBJ2-2
V: TRBV7-2
D: TRBD1
size: many

DNA: TGTGCCAGCAGCTTAGGGTTTGAGTTCGAGCAGTACTTC
CDR3: CASSLGFEFEQYF
J: TRBJ2-7
V: TRBV7-9
D: -
size: many

DNA: TGTGCCAGCAGCCGGGGGACAGGGAGATACACAGATACGCAGTATTTT
CDR3: CASSRGTGRYTDTQYF
J: TRBJ2-3
V: TRBV3-1
D: TRBD1
size: many

DNA: TGTGCCAGCAGCTCGGACAGCTTGTATGGCTACACCTTC
CDR3: CASSSDSLYGYTF
J: TRBJ1-2
V: TRBV7-3
D: -
size: few

DNA: TGTGCCAGCAGCCGGGAGGTCGGGACAGATACGCAGTATTTT
CDR3: CASSREVGTDTQYF
J: TRBJ2-3
V: TRBV7-3
D: TRBD2
size: many

DNA: TGTGCCAGTAGTCCCCCCGGGACAGTTCTCTACGAGCAGTACTTC
CDR3: CASSPPGTVLYEQYF
J: TRBJ2-7
V: TRBV19
D: TRBD1
size: few

DNA: TGTGCCAGCAGCTTATGGCTGGGGCAGCCCCAGCATTTT
CDR3: CASSLWLGQPQHF
J: TRBJ1-5
V: TRBV7-9
D: -
size: many

DNA: TGCAGTGCTAACCGCGGTGATATGAGTCGTTCACCCCTCCACTTT
CDR3: CSANRGDMSRSPLHF
J: TRBJ1-6
V: TRBV20-1
D: -
size: few

DNA: TGCAGTGCTAGAGGGGCTTCGGTCGAAAAACTGTTTTTT
CDR3: CSARGASVEKLFF
J: TRBJ1-4
V: TRBV20-1
D: -
size: many

DNA: TGCGCCAGCAGTCCTGCGGCTCTAGCCAAAAACATTCAGTACTTC
CDR3: CASSPAALAKNIQYF
J: TRBJ2-4
V: TRBV4-1
D: -
size: many